One sample yielded the 14 T cell receptor beta chains listed below, sequenced in a study of blood T cell repertoires in COVID-19. Sequencing was performed with immunoSEQ multiplex PCR; in TCRdb, only in-frame clones are kept and a portion is missing. Here the sample spans some 45,000 clones, around 80% being singletons. The specimen sequenced was peripheral blood. The source is a man of 80 years or more in a cohort sampled during active COVID-19.

The gene calls are TRBV18 and TRBJ1-6, with TRBD1 as a possible D gene (6 bases). V dropped 3 bases and J dropped 5 bases, with 11 bases sitting between them. Germline V gene data show CDR1 as KGHSH and CDR2 as LQKENI. The CDR3 length is 15 residues. The CDR3 here is CASSPRGMDNSPLHF. For the CDR3, the DNA is TGTGCCAGCTCACCCAGGGGTATGGATAATTCACCCCTCCACTTT.

The rearrangement links TRBV28 to TRBJ2-7, with 8 bases matching TRBD2. Germline loops: CDR1 MDHEN, CDR2 SYDVKM. The CDR3 length is 14 residues. The V and J ends lost 9 bases and 4 bases, in that order; junction bases with no gene match: 11. In DNA form, the CDR3 reads TGTGCCAGTACTTCCGGGACTAGTCGGTACGAGCAGTACTTC. This encodes CASTSGTSRYEQYF.

The chain joins TRBV5-6 to TRBJ2-3; TRBD2 aligns across 11 bases. The germline V gene has CDR1 SGHDT and CDR2 YYEEEE. This CDR3 spans 16 amino acids. With 0 bases clipped from V and 3 bases from J, the junction kept 3 bases outside the gene matches. CDR3 amino acids: CASSLEASGGTDTQYF. CDR3 coding DNA: TGTGCCAGCAGCTTGGAGGCTAGCGGGGGGACAGATACGCAGTATTTT.

The V gene is TRBV28, the J gene TRBJ2-7; 11 positions agree with TRBD2. The CDR3 covers 15 residues. The germline CDR1 and CDR2 sequences are MDHEN and SYDVKM. Trimming cost V 3 bases and J 9 bases; bases outside gene matches: 10. The DNA for the CDR3 is TGTGCCAGCAGTTTCGGGACTAGCGGCCTCCCTCGGCAGTACTTC. It translates to CASSFGTSGLPRQYF.

The chain employs TRBV19 and TRBJ1-1; the D gene is possibly TRBD1 (5 bases). Germline V gene lookup returns CDR1 LNHDA and CDR2 SQIVND (reference sequence). The V and J ends lost 3 bases and 8 bases respectively, with 13 bases between them. This CDR3 is 13 amino acids long. This chain's CDR3 is CASSIEGTLEAFF. In nucleotides, the CDR3 is TGTGCCAGTAGTATTGAAGGGACTCTCGAAGCTTTCTTT.

This clone was counted a single time. The chain couples TRBV6-2 or TRBV6-3 to TRBJ1-4; tentative D call: TRBD1 (5 bases). Germline CDR1 and CDR2: MNHEY and SVGEGT. V lost 5 bases and J lost 8, with 27 bases in between. This CDR3 contains 18 residues. The CDR3 DNA follows: TGTGCCAGCAGTCTACTCCCACCAGCAGCGGGGACTGAAGAAAAACTGTTTTTT. Translation: CASSLLPPAAGTEEKLFF.

V and J are TRBV5-6 and TRBJ2-5; 7 bases fit TRBD1. The germline V gene encodes CDR1 SGHDT and CDR2 YYEEEE. The CDR3 consists of 13 residues. Trimming took 4 bases from V and 5 from J; bases not matched to a gene: 5. CDR3 nucleotides: TGTGCCAGCAGCGCCACAGGGGTCGAGACCCAGTACTTC. Its translation is CASSATGVETQYF.

The genes are TRBV9 and TRBJ1-5; the D gene is possibly TRBD1 (5 bases). Per germline, CDR1 SGDLS and CDR2 YYNGEE. The CDR3 loop spans 15 amino acids. V lost 0 bases and J lost 0, with 7 bases in between. The CDR3 region has the DNA TGTGCCAGCAGCGTAGGACAGTATAGCAATCAGCCCCAGCATTTT. This gives the protein CASSVGQYSNQPQHF. Full variable domain (missing parts from reference TRBV9 and TRBJ1-5): DSGVTQTPKHLITATGQRVTLRCSPRSGDLSVYWYQQSLDQGLQFLIQYYNGEERAKGNILERFSAQQFPDLHSELNLSSLELGDSALYFCASSVGQYSNQPQHFGDGTRLSIL.

The J gene is TRBJ1-5, the V gene TRBV4-1, with D possibly being TRBD1 (6 bases). Looked up from germline, CDR1 is MGHRA and CDR2 is YSYEKL. The CDR3 runs to 16 residues. Trimming removed 1 base at V and 6 bases at J, with 16 bases between. CDR3: CASSQAQQGVTQPQHF. In nucleotides, the CDR3 is TGCGCCAGCAGCCAAGCGCAACAGGGAGTTACTCAGCCCCAGCATTTT.

As concerns this clone: The same CDR3 arises from other DNA sequences in this sample as well. The rearrangement joins TRBV4-3 to TRBJ2-1, with 7 nucleotides matching TRBD2. The CDR3 sequence is 14 residues long. Per the germline V gene, CDR1 is LGHNA and CDR2 is YSLEER. V shed 1 base and J 4 bases; nucleotides not matched to a gene: 1. The CDR3 here is CASSQAGGYNEQFF. In DNA, the CDR3 is TGCGCCAGCAGCCAAGCGGGGGGTTACAATGAGCAGTTCTTC.

V usage is TRBV2 and J usage is TRBJ2-7, with 8 positions matching TRBD2. CDR3 size: 15 residues. The V segment lost 4 bases and the J segment 0 bases; nucleotides outside the gene matches: 5. Germline V gene data show CDR1 as SNHLY and CDR2 as FYNNEI. CDR3 DNA: TGTGCCAGCAGTGGGGAGCGGGGGAGCTCCTACGAGCAGTACTTC. Translated, it gives CASSGERGSSYEQYF.

The rearrangement joins TRBV3-1 (or the pseudogene TRBV3-2) to TRBJ1-3, with 7 bases that match TRBD1. The CDR3 sequence is 15 residues long. J was trimmed by 1 base and V by 4 bases; bases with no gene match: 4. The germline V gene encodes CDR1 LGHDT and CDR2 YNNKEL (reference sequence). CDR3 bases: TGTGCCAGCAGCCCTGACAGGGCTTCTGGAAACACCATATATTTT. This sequence encodes CASSPDRASGNTIYF.

This clone showed up just once. V is TRBV6-5 and J is TRBJ1-1; the D is unclear. In germline, CDR1 is MNHEY, CDR2 SVGAGI. The CDR3 sequence is 14 residues long. Trimming stripped 6 bases from V and 4 bases from J, with 15 bases between. The CDR3 loop is CASRPLSRATEAFF. The CDR3 coding sequence is TGTGCCAGCAGACCCTTGTCTAGAGCCACTGAAGCTTTCTTT.

This rearrangement joins TRBV7-2 to TRBJ2-3; weak D call: TRBD1 (5 bases). Germline loops: CDR1 SGHTA, CDR2 FQGNSA. This CDR3 region has 14 residues. V dropped 4 bases and J dropped 1 base, with 9 bases sitting between them. CDR3 nucleotide sequence: TGTGCCAGCAGCTCCTCGACAGGCACAGATACGCAGTATTTT. Translation gives CASSSSTGTDTQYF.